Following are 4 T cell receptor beta chains from one sample sequenced in a study of T cells expressing NK-cell markers. TCRdb reanalyzed the 5' RACE reads, giving one entry per CDR3 protein sequence and no DNA. The listing contains some 140,000 distinct CDR3 sequences. The specimen sequenced was blood T cells: a sorted CD56 or NKG2C T cell subset, CD4+ or CD8+ T cells, or bulk PBMC T cells (not recorded which). The receptors shown here come from a woman in her forties or fifties in good health.

Here the CDR3 reads CASSLGTWDRGPNTEAFF. V usage is TRBV5-1 and J usage is TRBJ1-1; TCRdb's assignment of TRBD1 cannot be checked, as there is no DNA. CDR1 SGHRS and CDR2 YFSETQ come from the germline V gene. The CDR3 is 18 residues long.

This sequence joins TRBV24-1 and TRBJ2-1; no DNA is available, so the TRBD1 call from TCRdb remains unchecked. The length of the CDR3 is 12 residues. Germline V lookup: CDR1 KGHDR, CDR2 SFDVKD. This CDR3 reads CATNPPYNEQFF.

The genes are TRBV3-1 and TRBJ2-3; TCRdb gives TRBD1 as the D gene, but with no DNA this cannot be confirmed. The CDR3 length is 16 residues. Germline V CDR1 and CDR2: LGHDT, YNNKEL (reference sequence). CDR3 sequence reads: CASSQVWTASTDTQYF.

The chain links TRBV6-1 to TRBJ2-1; TCRdb calls TRBD2, which cannot be checked without DNA. The CDR3 is 15 amino acids. The V gene's germline CDR1 is MNHNS and CDR2 SASEGT. The CDR3 sequence: CASSRRGPSYNEQFF.